Listed below are T cell receptor beta chains from one sample, sequenced in a study of cytomegalovirus exposure and HLA in healthy donors. Method: immunoSEQ multiplex PCR; TCRdb's copy keeps in-frame clones and lacks some. In the table there are about 160,000 clones, almost 80% of which are singletons. The specimen was PBMCs. These receptor sequences come from a man aged 25-45 years in good health and CMV-seronegative. Each CDR3 is given with its conserved first and last residue. A D gene is named only where the DNA matches it firmly. Part of the rows lack a size; the others show once, few, many or a class for expanded clones.

clone_size cdr3_length d_call j_call v_call cdr3_aa cdr3_nt
few 14 NA TRBJ2-7 TRBV19 CASSPEPITYEQYF TGTGCCAGTAGTCCAGAACCGATCACCTACGAGCAGTACTTC
NA 16 NA TRBJ1-5 TRBV7-2 CASSPGGGTGGQPQHF TGTGCCAGCAGCCCCGGTGGGGGGACGGGGGGTCAGCCCCAGCATTTT
NA 15 TRBD2 TRBJ2-7 TRBV7-9 CASSVPGLAGDEQYF TGTGCCAGCAGCGTACCAGGGCTAGCGGGAGACGAGCAGTACTTC
NA 15 NA TRBJ2-1 TRBV7-2 CASSLGGLAANEQFF TGTGCCAGCAGCTTAGGAGGGTTAGCGGCTAATGAGCAGTTCTTC
NA 16 TRBD2 TRBJ2-7 TRBV7-2 CASSSGLAGPSYEQYF TGTGCCAGCAGCTCGGGACTAGCGGGACCGTCCTACGAGCAGTACTTC
NA 14 NA TRBJ1-2 TRBV5-8 CASSLEGHNYGYTF TGTGCCAGCAGCTTGGAGGGGCATAACTATGGCTACACCTTC
few 13 NA TRBJ1-1 TRBV11-3 CASSRAGDTEAFF TGTGCCAGCAGTCGGGCAGGGGACACTGAAGCTTTCTTT
NA 14 NA TRBJ1-4 TRBV5-5 CASSFQGENEKLFF TGTGCCAGCAGCTTTCAGGGTGAGAATGAAAAACTGTTTTTT
NA 13 NA TRBJ2-4 TRBV5-6 CASSLGAEDIQYF TGTGCCAGCAGCTTGGGGGCAGAAGACATTCAGTACTTC
NA 13 NA TRBJ2-5 TRBV30 CASHRQTQETQYF TGTGCCTCGCACCGACAGACTCAAGAGACCCAGTACTTC
NA 15 NA TRBJ2-2 TRBV9 CASSVLDGLPGELFF TGTGCCAGCAGCGTTCTTGACGGACTACCGGGGGAGCTGTTTTTT
NA 14 NA TRBJ2-7 TRBV10-3 CAIGGMAPSYEQYF TGTGCCATTGGCGGCATGGCTCCATCCTACGAGCAGTACTTC
NA 16 NA TRBJ2-2 TRBV5-4 CASSLAVAGNTGELFF TGTGCCAGCAGCTTGGCGGTGGCGGGAAACACCGGGGAGCTGTTTTTT
NA 13 NA TRBJ2-3 TRBV5-5 CASSLAQGNTQYF TGTGCCAGCAGCTTGGCACAGGGCAATACGCAGTATTTT
NA 16 NA TRBJ1-2 TRBV4-1 CASSVAPAAINYGYTF TGCGCCAGCAGCGTAGCCCCCGCAGCCATTAACTATGGCTACACCTTC
NA 17 TRBD1 TRBJ2-1 TRBV28 CASSLLTGKSSYNEQFF TGTGCCAGCAGTCTACTGACAGGGAAGAGCTCCTACAATGAGCAGTTCTTC
NA 14 TRBD1 TRBJ2-7 TRBV27 CASRPGQGSYEQYF TGTGCCAGCAGACCGGGACAGGGCTCCTACGAGCAGTACTTC
few 15 TRBD1 TRBJ1-1 TRBV11-2 CASSRTGVLNTEAFF TGTGCCAGCAGTCGGACAGGGGTACTGAACACTGAAGCTTTCTTT
NA 14 NA TRBJ2-4 TRBV28 CASSARTGGNIQYF TGTGCCAGCAGCGCTAGGACTGGGGGGAACATTCAGTACTTC
NA 15 NA TRBJ2-7 TRBV7-3 CASSLNPGVTYEQYF TGTGCCAGCAGCTTGAATCCGGGTGTCACCTACGAGCAGTACTTC
NA 16 NA TRBJ2-5 TRBV5-1 CASSLAGTPARETQYF TGCGCCAGCAGCTTGGCGGGTACCCCAGCAAGAGAGACCCAGTACTTC
NA 15 TRBD2 TRBJ2-2 TRBV14 CASRPTSGRAGELFF TGTGCCAGCAGGCCGACTAGCGGGAGGGCCGGGGAGCTGTTTTTT
NA 15 TRBD1 TRBJ2-1 TRBV6-5 CASNAGDSTIGEQFF TGTGCCAGCAACGCTGGGGACAGTACAATAGGTGAGCAGTTCTTC
NA 16 TRBD1 TRBJ2-7 TRBV18 CASSSWTGGTSYEQYF TGTGCCAGCTCATCCTGGACAGGGGGAACCTCCTACGAGCAGTACTTC
NA 12 TRBD1 TRBJ1-2 TRBV25-1 CASRGQFYGYTF TGTGCCAGCCGGGGACAGTTCTATGGCTACACCTTC
NA 15 TRBD1 TRBJ1-5 TRBV7-2 CASSIGGQGYQPQHF TGTGCCAGCAGCATAGGAGGACAGGGGTATCAGCCCCAGCATTTT
NA 19 TRBD2 TRBJ2-1 TRBV9 CASSPRTSGSSLGYNEQFF TGTGCCAGCAGCCCACGGACTAGCGGGAGTTCTTTAGGGTACAATGAGCAGTTCTTC
NA 16 TRBD2 TRBJ2-3 TRBV9 CASSFGTSGVTDTQYF TGTGCCAGCAGCTTCGGGACTAGCGGGGTCACAGATACGCAGTATTTT
NA 11 NA TRBJ1-1 TRBV6-5 CAARRGVEAFF TGTGCCGCCAGGCGGGGTGTTGAAGCTTTCTTT
NA 14 NA TRBJ2-7 TRBV11-2 CASKTGSGVYEQYF TGTGCCAGCAAAACTGGGTCAGGGGTCTACGAGCAGTACTTC
NA 18 TRBD2 TRBJ2-7 TRBV7-2 CANIAGTSGRAGAYEQYF TGTGCCAACATCGCCGGGACTAGCGGGAGGGCCGGAGCCTACGAGCAGTACTTC
once 15 TRBD1 TRBJ2-7 TRBV5-1 CASSSPGQGAREQYF TGCGCCAGCAGCTCACCGGGACAGGGGGCTCGAGAGCAGTACTTC
NA 13 TRBD1 TRBJ1-1 TRBV10-3 CAIKGTGNTEAFF TGTGCCATCAAAGGGACAGGGAACACTGAAGCTTTCTTT
NA 16 TRBD2 TRBJ2-1 TRBV9 CASSVMGLAVYNEQFF TGTGCCAGCAGCGTTATGGGACTAGCGGTGTACAATGAGCAGTTCTTC
NA 13 NA TRBJ2-1 TRBV19 CASSRTEYNEQFF TGTGCCAGTAGTAGGACAGAATACAATGAGCAGTTCTTC
NA 16 TRBD2 TRBJ2-5 TRBV28 CASSLISGGGQETQYF TGTGCCAGCAGCCTTATTAGCGGGGGGGGGCAAGAGACCCAGTACTTC
NA 16 NA TRBJ1-1 TRBV7-9 CAIFIPRGAGNTEAFF TGTGCCATTTTCATACCTCGCGGTGCCGGGAACACTGAAGCTTTCTTT
NA 15 NA TRBJ1-6 TRBV11-2 CASSLSGGTGSPLHF TGTGCCAGCAGCTTATCGGGGGGAACGGGGTCACCCCTCCACTTT
NA 16 TRBD1 TRBJ1-2 TRBV4-1 CASSQDRDRANYGYTF TGCGCCAGCAGCCAAGATCGGGACAGGGCTAACTATGGCTACACCTTC
NA 15 TRBD2 TRBJ2-1 TRBV4-3 CASSQGLAGYNEQFF TGCGCCAGCAGCCAAGGACTAGCGGGGTACAATGAGCAGTTCTTC
NA 15 TRBD1 TRBJ1-1 TRBV19 CASRARQGADTEAFF TGTGCCAGTAGGGCTCGACAGGGTGCGGACACTGAAGCTTTCTTT
NA 11 NA TRBJ2-2 TRBV25-1 CASSVSGELFF TGTGCCAGCAGCGTCTCCGGGGAGCTGTTTTTT
NA 14 NA TRBJ2-7 TRBV18 CASSPPGQTYEQYF TGTGCCAGCTCACCACCGGGACAAACCTACGAGCAGTACTTC
NA 13 TRBD1 TRBJ1-2 TRBV30 CAWRDRGNYGYTF TGTGCCTGGAGGGACAGGGGAAACTATGGCTACACCTTC
NA 15 TRBD1 TRBJ1-3 TRBV28 CASSIPGQSRNTIYF TGTGCCAGCAGTATACCGGGACAGTCTAGAAACACCATATATTTT
NA 14 TRBD2 TRBJ2-7 TRBV7-6 CASARGGLSYEQYF TGTGCCAGCGCTCGCGGGGGGCTTTCCTACGAGCAGTACTTC
NA 15 NA TRBJ1-3 TRBV30 CAWSVDSNSGNTIYF TGTGCCTGGAGTGTCGACAGCAACTCTGGAAACACCATATATTTT
once 15 NA TRBJ1-2 TRBV5-1 CASSLGAGTIDGYTF TGCGCCAGCAGCTTAGGGGCAGGGACTATCGATGGCTACACCTTC
once 14 TRBD1 TRBJ1-2 TRBV27 CASSSQGEGYGYTF TGTGCCAGCAGTTCACAGGGGGAGGGCTATGGCTACACCTTC
NA 15 NA TRBJ2-2 TRBV14 CASSQEYRLAGELFF TGTGCCAGCAGCCAAGAATACAGGTTGGCCGGGGAGCTGTTTTTT